This T cell receptor (beta chain) emerged from a study of identical twins' blood T cells. TCRdb re-called the 5' RACE reads through MiXCR, storing one row per CDR3 protein. There are roughly 340,000 distinct CDR3 sequences in the sample; over 25% occur only once, and more than 5.5% lies in the top ten. V lost 5 bases, J lost 5 bases, and 21 bases lay in between. The germline V gene encodes CDR1 SQVTM and CDR2 ANQGSEA. This CDR3 spans 15 amino acids. The receptor was isolated from a woman aged 18 to 55 in good health. The chain couples TRBV29-1 to TRBJ1-2; D call uncertain. Source material: PBMCs. CDR3 residues: CSVRIFSGQFYGYTF. Here the CDR3 DNA reads TGCAGCGTTCGGATTTTCAGCGGGCAATTTTATGGCTACACCTTC. Together with reference TRBV29-1 and TRBJ1-2, the CDR3 gives the full variable domain: SAVISQKPSRDICQRGTSLTIQCQVDSQVTMMFWYRQQPGQSLTLIATANQGSEATYESGFVIDKFPISRPNLTFSTLTVSNMSPEDSSIYLCSVRIFSGQFYGYTFGSGTRLTVV.